This note documents a single TCR beta chain sequence. Its antigen is undetermined. Germline V gene lookup returns CDR1 ENHRY and CDR2 SYGVKD. The V end was cut by 2 bases, the J end by 5 bases, with 7 bases between. The CDR3 runs to 13 residues. The source of the sample is a study of cytomegalovirus exposure and HLA in healthy donors. As for the study in general: When 398 donors were genotyped, just over 80% of them were found to fall in the Caucasian-associated ancestry cluster.

The PCR made use of 60 Vbeta and 13 Jbeta primers. Some clones are missing from TCRdb's copy, which holds only in-frame ones; the method was immunoSEQ multiplex PCR. The sample has 110,000 or so clones; about 77% are singletons. Study-level findings and limits: Confirmation was obtained in vitro that three CMV-associated chains are specific for CMV antigens. Most likely, a cluster of highly shared sequence variants arose as a sequencing artifact.

The chain uses TRBV10-3 and TRBJ2-1; TRBD2 might be the D (6 bases). The origin of this receptor is a woman aged 25-40 years in good health and CMV-seropositive. The sequenced sample was PBMCs. The CDR3 sequence: CAISEREDNEQFF. In nucleotides, the CDR3 is TGTGCCATCAGTGAGAGGGAGGACAATGAGCAGTTCTTC.